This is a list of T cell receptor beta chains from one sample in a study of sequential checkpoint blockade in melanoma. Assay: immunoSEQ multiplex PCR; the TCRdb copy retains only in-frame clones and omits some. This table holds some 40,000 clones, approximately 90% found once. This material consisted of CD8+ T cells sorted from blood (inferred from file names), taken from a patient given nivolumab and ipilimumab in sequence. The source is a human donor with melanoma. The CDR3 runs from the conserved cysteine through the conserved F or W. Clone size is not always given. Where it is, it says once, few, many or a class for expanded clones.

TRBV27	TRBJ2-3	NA	CASSFSADTQYF
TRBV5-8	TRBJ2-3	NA	CASSLTSGTDTQYF
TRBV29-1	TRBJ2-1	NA	CSVEREAGGEQFF
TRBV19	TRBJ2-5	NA	CASRTGQYVGGTQETQYF
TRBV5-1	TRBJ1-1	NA	CASSLTANTEAFF
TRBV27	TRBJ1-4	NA	CASSSKYGTGGNWRHEKLFF
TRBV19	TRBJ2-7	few	CASSIGTGNTYEQYF
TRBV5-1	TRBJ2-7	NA	CASSLDPSGVYEQYF
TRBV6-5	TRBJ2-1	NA	CASSPGQGWSEQFF
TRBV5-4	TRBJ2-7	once	CASSVGGQTPPWAYEQYF
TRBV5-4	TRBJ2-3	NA	CASSLWTEQDTQYF
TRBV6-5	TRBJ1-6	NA	CASRTAGQGHSPLHF